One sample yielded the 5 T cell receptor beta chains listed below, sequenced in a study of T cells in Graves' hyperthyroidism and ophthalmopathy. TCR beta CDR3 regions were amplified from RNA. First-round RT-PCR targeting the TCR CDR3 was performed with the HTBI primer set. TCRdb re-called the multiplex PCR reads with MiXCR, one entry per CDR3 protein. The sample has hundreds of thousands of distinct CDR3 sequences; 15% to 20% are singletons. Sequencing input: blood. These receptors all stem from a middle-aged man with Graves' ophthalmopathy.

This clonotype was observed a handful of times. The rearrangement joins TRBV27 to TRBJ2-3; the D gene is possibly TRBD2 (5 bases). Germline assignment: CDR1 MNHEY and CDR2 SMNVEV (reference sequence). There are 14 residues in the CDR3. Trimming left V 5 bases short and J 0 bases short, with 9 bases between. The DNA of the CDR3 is TGTGCCAGCAGTATTCGGGAAAGCACAGATACGCAGTATTTT. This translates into CASSIRESTDTQYF.

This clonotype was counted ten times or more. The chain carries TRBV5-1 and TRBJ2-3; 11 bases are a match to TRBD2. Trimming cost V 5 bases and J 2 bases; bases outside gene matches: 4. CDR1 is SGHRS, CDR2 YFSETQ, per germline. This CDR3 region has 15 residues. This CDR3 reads CASRLAGGPTDTQYF. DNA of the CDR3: TGCGCCAGCAGGTTAGCGGGGGGGCCCACAGATACGCAGTATTTT.

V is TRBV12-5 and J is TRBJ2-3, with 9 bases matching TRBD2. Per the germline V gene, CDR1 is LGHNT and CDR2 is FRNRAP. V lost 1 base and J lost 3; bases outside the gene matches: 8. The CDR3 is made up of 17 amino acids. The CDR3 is CASGLGIAGERTDTQYF. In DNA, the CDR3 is TGTGCTAGTGGTTTGGGGATAGCGGGAGAGAGGACAGATACGCAGTATTTT.

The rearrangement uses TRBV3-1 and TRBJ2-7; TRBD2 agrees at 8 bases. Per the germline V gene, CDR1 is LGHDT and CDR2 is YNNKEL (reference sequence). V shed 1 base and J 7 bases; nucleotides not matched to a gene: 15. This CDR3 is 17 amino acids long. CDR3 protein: CASSQGQSGRANLEQYF. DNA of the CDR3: TGTGCCAGCAGCCAAGGTCAGAGCGGGAGAGCTAACTTGGAGCAGTACTTC.

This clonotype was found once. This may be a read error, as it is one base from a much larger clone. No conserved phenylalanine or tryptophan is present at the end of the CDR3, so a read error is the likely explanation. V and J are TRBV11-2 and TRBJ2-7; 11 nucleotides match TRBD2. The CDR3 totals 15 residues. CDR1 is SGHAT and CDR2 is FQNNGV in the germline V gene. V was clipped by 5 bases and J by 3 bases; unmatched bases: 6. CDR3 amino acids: CASSRGLAGFYEQYL. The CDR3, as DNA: TGTGCCAGCAGCCGAGGACTAGCGGGTTTCTACGAGCAGTACCTC.